Each of the 32 T cell receptor beta chains below was sequenced from the same sample in a study of identical twins. TCRdb fed the 5' RACE reads into MiXCR, producing one record per CDR3 protein. The repertoire holds about 890,000 distinct CDR3 sequences, approximately 13% seen once, with around 1.6% in the top ten. The same sample was also studied in work on yellow fever vaccine responses in identical twins.

The sequencing input was PBMCs. The origin of the receptors is a woman aged 18-29 years in good health.

This clonotype appeared a few times. The J gene is TRBJ2-7, the V gene TRBV20-1; 9 positions match TRBD2. The CDR3 has 19 amino acids. The germline V gene has CDR1 DFQATT and CDR2 SNEGSKA (reference sequence). Trimming cost V 1 base and J 0 bases; bases outside gene matches: 16. CDR3 sequence reads: CSARGPNEPSSGSSYEQYF. DNA of the CDR3: TGCAGTGCTAGAGGCCCTAACGAGCCCAGTAGCGGGAGCTCCTACGAGCAGTACTTC.

This clonotype has only a few counts. The rearrangement uses TRBV27 and TRBJ2-1; 7 bases are shared with TRBD2. The ends lost 4 bases at V and 3 bases at J; junction bases unmatched: 6. From germline, CDR1 is MNHEY and CDR2 SMNVEV (reference sequence). This CDR3 region has 15 residues. The DNA of the CDR3 is TGTGCCAGCAGTTATGGCGGGGGTCACTACAATGAGCAGTTCTTC. Its translation is CASSYGGGHYNEQFF.

The rearrangement uses TRBV4-2 and TRBJ1-1; possibly TRBD1 for D (6 bases). V lost 4 bases, J lost 5 bases, and 14 bases lay in between. The CDR3 length is 14 residues. In germline, CDR1 is LGHNA, CDR2 YNFKEQ. This CDR3 reads CASSPNQGGTEAFF. In DNA, the CDR3 is TGTGCCAGCAGCCCAAACCAAGGGGGTACTGAAGCTTTCTTT.

This clonotype has more than one count but fewer than ten. The V and J genes are TRBV4-2 and TRBJ2-3, with D possibly matching TRBD2 (5 bases). Trimming took 4 bases from V and 2 from J, leaving 13 bases between them. The length of the CDR3 is 15 residues. In germline, CDR1 is LGHNA, CDR2 YNFKEQ. The CDR3 reads CASSLTRSYTDTQYF. The CDR3 DNA is TGTGCCAGCAGCCTTACTAGGTCGTACACAGATACGCAGTATTTT.

The chain couples TRBV12-3 or TRBV12-4 to TRBJ2-1; 10 bases are a match to TRBD2. Trimming took 0 bases from V and 7 from J; bases not matched to a gene: 15. This CDR3 has 19 residues. The CDR3 DNA follows: TGTGCCAGCAGTTTAGCGCCTGGGAGTAGCGGGGGGCCGAGAAATGAGCAGTTCTTC. Encoded protein: CASSLAPGSSGGPRNEQFF.

This rearrangement joins TRBV11-3 to TRBJ2-3, with a possible D match to TRBD1 (6 bases). The germline V gene encodes CDR1 SGHNT and CDR2 YENEEA. CDR3 length: 15 amino acids. V lost 6 bases and J 0 bases, leaving 13 bases between the germline ends. The CDR3 spells CASRLQGVSTDTQYF. CDR3 nucleotides: TGTGCCAGCAGACTACAGGGTGTGAGCACAGATACGCAGTATTTT.

The chain combines TRBV20-1 with TRBJ1-1; 7 bases are shared with TRBD1. Germline V CDR1 and CDR2: DFQATT, SNEGSKA (reference sequence). Germline trimming cut 6 bases from V and 4 bases from J; bases unmatched to any gene: 14. This CDR3 spans 15 amino acids. In DNA form, the CDR3 reads TGCAGTGCCCGTAAACAGGGGTTCGGTACCACTGAAGCTTTCTTT. As protein: CSARKQGFGTTEAFF.

This CDR3 is CASSLAPRRNQETQYF. In DNA, the CDR3 is TGTGCCAGCAGCTTAGCGCCAAGACGGAACCAAGAGACCCAGTACTTC. The chain is built from TRBV7-6 and TRBJ2-5; D gene ambiguous. Trimming pared 0 bases from V and 0 bases from J, leaving 11 bases between. The CDR3 length is 16 residues. Germline-derived CDR1 and CDR2 are SGHVS and FNYEAQ.

This clonotype was seen repeatedly, ten times or more. The V and J genes are TRBV12-3 or TRBV12-4 and TRBJ1-3; D remains ambiguous. Trimming pared 5 bases from V and 2 bases from J, leaving 13 bases between. The CDR3 is 15 residues long. Here the CDR3 reads CASSKPRGTGNTIYF. In DNA form, the CDR3 reads TGTGCCAGCAGTAAACCACGAGGGACTGGAAACACCATATATTTT.

The rearrangement joins TRBV5-5 to TRBJ2-2; a possible D gene is TRBD1 (5 bases). The V end was cut by 3 bases, the J end by 2 bases, with 11 bases between. Germline assignment: CDR1 SGHKS and CDR2 YYEKEE (reference sequence). This CDR3 spans 15 amino acids. The CDR3 nucleotides are TGTGCCAGCAGCTGGGGCTGGTCCAACACCGGGGAGCTGTTTTTT. Translation: CASSWGWSNTGELFF.

This clonotype was seen more than once but under ten times. The chain links TRBV29-1 to TRBJ2-5; D might be TRBD1 or TRBD2, each matching 6 bases. The CDR3 sequence is 17 residues long. Germline lookup yields CDR1 SQVTM and CDR2 ANQGSEA. Trimming stripped 6 bases from V and 0 bases from J, with 23 bases between. The CDR3 DNA is TGCAGCGTCGGACAGTCCTTCGGGGGAATGAACCAAGAGACCCAGTACTTC. Translated, it gives CSVGQSFGGMNQETQYF.

The chain couples TRBV12-3 or TRBV12-4 to TRBJ2-3; 8 positions agree with TRBD2. The CDR3 is 13 amino acids. V lost 6 bases, J lost 7 bases, and 6 bases stayed unmatched. The DNA of the CDR3 is TGTGCCAGCAGAATGACTAGCGTTTATACGCAGTATTTT. Translation: CASRMTSVYTQYF.

The V gene is TRBV4-1, the J gene TRBJ2-5; D is uncertain. The germline gives CDR1 MGHRA, CDR2 YSYEKL. V lost 3 bases, J lost 1 base, and 9 bases lay in between. This CDR3 region has 14 residues. The DNA for the CDR3 is TGCGCCAGCAGCCACCACCGGACCCAAGAGACCCAGTACTTC. This sequence encodes CASSHHRTQETQYF.

The chain joins TRBV20-1 to TRBJ2-7, with 10 bases that match TRBD2. CDR3 length equals 16 residues. Per the germline V gene, CDR1 is DFQATT and CDR2 is SNEGSKA (reference sequence). The V gene end was trimmed by 1 base and the J gene end by 2 bases; junction bases not matched to a gene: 8. For the CDR3, the DNA is TGCAGTGCTAGAGGGGGAGGGCTAGCGGGAGCCTACGAGCAGTACTTC. Protein sequence: CSARGGGLAGAYEQYF.

This clonotype has just a few counts. The V and J genes are TRBV6-1 and TRBJ2-1, with a possible D match to TRBD2 (6 bases). This CDR3 region has 13 residues. V lost 4 bases, J lost 4 bases, and 8 bases lay in between. Germline assignment: CDR1 MNHNS and CDR2 SASEGT. This CDR3 reads CASSVGTYNEQFF. CDR3 sequence (DNA): TGTGCCAGCAGTGTCGGGACTTACAATGAGCAGTTCTTC.

This clonotype was found many times. This chain connects TRBV7-9 to TRBJ2-5; D gene ambiguous. V dropped 3 bases and J dropped 5 bases, with 10 bases sitting between them. This CDR3 has 13 residues. Germline-derived CDR1 and CDR2 are SEHNR and FQNEAQ (reference sequence). In nucleotides, the CDR3 is TGTGCCAGCAGCTTGGGCATCGGGGAGACCCAGTACTTC. Amino acid sequence: CASSLGIGETQYF. Drawing the rest from reference TRBV7-9 and TRBJ2-5, the complete variable domain is DTGVSQNPRHKITKRGQNVTFRCDPISEHNRLYWYRQTLGQGPEFLTYFQNEAQLEKSRLLSDRFSAERPKGSFSTLEIQRTEQGDSAMYLCASSLGIGETQYFGPGTRLLVL.

Only a few counts were recorded for this clonotype. The genes are TRBV10-3 and TRBJ1-2; TRBD1 matches at 7 bases. The V and J ends lost 7 bases and 4 bases, in that order; junction bases with no gene match: 12. This CDR3 comprises 15 residues. Germline assignment: CDR1 ENHRY and CDR2 SYGVKD. CDR3 nucleotides: TGTGCCATCACCCAGACAGGGATGGGTCTCTATGGCTACACCTTC. This codes for CAITQTGMGLYGYTF.

This clonotype has just one count. The chain joins TRBV2 to TRBJ2-3, with 7 bases lining up with TRBD2. Looked up from germline, CDR1 is SNHLY and CDR2 is FYNNEI. The CDR3 has 18 amino acids. This CDR3 is CTLCPTGGGEGSTDTQYF. In DNA, the CDR3 is TGTACCCTCTGTCCCACCGGTGGTGGGGAGGGGTCCACAGATACGCAGTATTTT.

This clonotype was counted only a few times. V is TRBV11-2 and J is TRBJ2-5; tentatively, D is TRBD2 (6 bases). CDR3 size: 15 residues. Trimming took off 6 bases at V and 1 base at J, with 15 bases between the two ends. Germline CDR1 is SGHAT and CDR2 is FQNNGV. This CDR3 reads CASRAPGGLQETQYF. The CDR3 nucleotides are TGTGCCAGCAGGGCACCCGGGGGACTCCAAGAGACCCAGTACTTC.

This chain uses TRBV2 with TRBJ2-6, with D possibly matching TRBD2 (5 bases). Germline V gene lookup returns CDR1 SNHLY and CDR2 FYNNEI. V lost 7 bases to trimming and J lost 4 bases, with 14 bases between them. This CDR3 spans 15 amino acids. The CDR3 bases are TGTGCCAGCACTGGCGGGTGGGCCGGGGCCAACGTCCTGACTTTC. Its translation is CASTGGWAGANVLTF.

The chain links TRBV25-1 to TRBJ2-5; 11 bases map to TRBD2. Germline V lookup: CDR1 MGHDK, CDR2 SYGVNS. The V segment lost 6 bases and the J segment 5 bases; nucleotides outside the gene matches: 2. The CDR3 covers 13 residues. This chain's CDR3 is CASRIAGGETQYF. The CDR3 nucleotides read TGTGCCAGCAGGATAGCGGGAGGGGAGACCCAGTACTTC.

The gene calls are TRBV12-3 or TRBV12-4 and TRBJ2-3; D is perhaps TRBD1 or TRBD2 (5 bases each). This CDR3 is 13 amino acids long. V was clipped by 8 bases and J by 2 bases, with 11 bases between them. In DNA form, the CDR3 reads TGTGCCAGCGGTGAGGGACCCACAGATACGCAGTATTTT. Protein product: CASGEGPTDTQYF.

This clonotype was found a few times. The V gene is TRBV6-2 or TRBV6-3, the J gene TRBJ2-3; 11 bases fit TRBD2. CDR1 and CDR2 from the germline V gene are MNHEY and SVGEGT. The CDR3 loop spans 17 amino acids. Losses at the gene ends were 7 bases for V and 0 bases for J; bases not matched to a gene: 9. The CDR3 DNA is TGTGCCAGCACCGGGACTAGCGGAGATCTTAGCACAGATACGCAGTATTTT. Encoded protein: CASTGTSGDLSTDTQYF.

The V call is TRBV7-6, the J call TRBJ2-2; the D call may be TRBD1 or TRBD2 (6 bases each). In germline, CDR1 is SGHVS, CDR2 FNYEAQ. V dropped 4 bases and J dropped 10 bases, with 22 bases sitting between them. This CDR3 region has 16 residues. The CDR3 reads CASSSSGGTPPPELFF. The CDR3 bases are TGTGCCAGCAGCTCATCCGGCGGGACACCCCCCCCGGAGCTGTTTTTT. The variable domain in full, with the rest retrieved from reference TRBV7-6 and TRBJ2-2, is GAGVSQSPRYKVTKRGQDVALRCDPISGHVSLYWYRQALGQGPEFLTYFNYEAQQDKSGLPNDRFSAERPEGSISTLTIQRTEQRDSAMYRCASSSSGGTPPPELFFGEGSRLTVL.

The rearrangement uses TRBV10-3 and TRBJ1-5; no definite D call. Germline-derived CDR1 and CDR2 are ENHRY and SYGVKD. V lost 2 bases to trimming and J lost 7 bases, with 9 bases between them. The CDR3 contains 13 residues. CDR3 DNA sequence: TGTGCCATCAGTGAGAGGACGTCCCAGCCCCAGCATTTT. Its protein product is CAISERTSQPQHF.

The CDR3, as DNA: TGTGCCATGCTGAAGGGAGATACGCAGTATTTT. Residues: CAMLKGDTQYF. V gene TRBV10-3 combines with J gene TRBJ2-3; D not certain. V dropped 9 bases and J dropped 5 bases, with 9 bases sitting between them. Germline V gene sequence: CDR1 ENHRY, CDR2 SYGVKD. The CDR3 consists of 11 residues.

The table lists this clonotype with many counts. CDR3 amino acids: CASSLTRGRDTQYF. The CDR3 DNA is TGTGCCAGCAGTTTAACAAGGGGGAGAGATACGCAGTATTTT. This rearrangement joins TRBV28 to TRBJ2-3, with a possible D match to TRBD1 (6 bases). The V gene lost 2 bases and the J gene lost 5 bases, with 11 bases spanning the gap. Germline CDR1 is MDHEN and CDR2 is SYDVKM. The CDR3 is 14 residues long.

This sequence joins TRBV3-1 and TRBJ1-2; 8 bases agree with TRBD1. Germline CDR1 is LGHDT and CDR2 is YNNKEL (reference sequence). J was trimmed by 5 bases and V by 1 base; bases with no gene match: 6. CDR3 size: 15 residues. The CDR3 nucleotides are TGTGCCAGCAGCCAAGGACAGGGGATCTCATATGGCTACACCTTC. This gives the protein CASSQGQGISYGYTF.

The chain joins TRBV30 to TRBJ1-1, with D uncertain. Per germline, CDR1 GTSNPN and CDR2 SVGIG (reference sequence). This CDR3 spans 13 amino acids. V was shortened by 8 bases and J by 0 bases, with 13 bases between the two germline ends. The CDR3 bases are TGTGCCCGCCCGGCACCCATGAACACTGAAGCTTTCTTT. Translating it yields CARPAPMNTEAFF.

This clonotype has more than one count but fewer than ten. This rearrangement joins TRBV11-1 to TRBJ1-1; D is possibly TRBD1 (5 bases). V was clipped by 5 bases and J by 11 bases, with 18 bases between them. The CDR3 runs 13 residues. Germline lookup yields CDR1 SGHAT and CDR2 FQDESV (reference sequence). CDR3 sequence reads: CASSHTGGSAAFF. The CDR3 region has the DNA TGTGCCAGCAGCCACACTGGGGGGTCGGCCGCTTTCTTT.

The chain recombines TRBV25-1 with TRBJ2-1; possible D gene TRBD1, 6 bases. Per germline, CDR1 MGHDK and CDR2 SYGVNS. Trimming left V 8 bases short and J 6 bases short, with 17 bases between. The CDR3 is 14 amino acids. Written as DNA, the CDR3 is TGTGCCAGCTCTACAGGGCTCGAGGCCAATGAGCAGTTCTTC. Protein: CASSTGLEANEQFF.

This clonotype was observed a handful of times. The chain employs TRBV5-1 and TRBJ2-2, with 9 bases aligning to TRBD2. The CDR3 spans 15 residues. CDR1 is SGHRS and CDR2 is YFSETQ in the germline V gene. J was trimmed by 0 bases and V by 6 bases; bases with no gene match: 3. The CDR3 DNA reads TGCGCCAGCACAGCGGGGGGCACGAACACCGGGGAGCTGTTTTTT. It translates to CASTAGGTNTGELFF.